This section outlines one TCR beta chain sequence together with its context. Its antigen is still unknown. The source of the sample is a study of T cells after posttransplantation cyclophosphamide. A marrow graft followed busulfan-fludarabine conditioning, with cyclophosphamide on days +3 and +4. Findings and caveats of the study: TRB overlap between skin or GI tissue T cells and blood was limited. TRB clonality was highly associated with recipient CMV seropositivity and reactivation. Donor CD8+ memory clones often dominated recipient blood repertoires at later times.

With 4 bases clipped from V and 1 base from J, the junction kept 2 bases outside the gene matches. The CDR3 has 15 amino acids. CDR1 is LGHNA, CDR2 YSLEER, per germline. Clones were sequenced by immunoSEQ multiplex PCR, and TCRdb holds only the in-frame ones, with some missing. Among about 6,800 clones listed, approximately 90% were seen once. The clonotype comes from a male patient aged 60 to 75 who received an allogeneic stem cell transplant from a related donor and was CMV-positive. The T cells may come from the graft donor. The chain couples TRBV4-3 to TRBJ2-1; TRBD1 matches 9 bases. Sequencing used CD8+ T cells sorted from blood, obtained after allogeneic stem cell transplant with posttransplant cyclophosphamide. The CDR3 DNA is TGCGCCAGCAGCCCCGGACAGGGGTCCTACAATGAGCAGTTCTTC. It translates to CASSPGQGSYNEQFF.